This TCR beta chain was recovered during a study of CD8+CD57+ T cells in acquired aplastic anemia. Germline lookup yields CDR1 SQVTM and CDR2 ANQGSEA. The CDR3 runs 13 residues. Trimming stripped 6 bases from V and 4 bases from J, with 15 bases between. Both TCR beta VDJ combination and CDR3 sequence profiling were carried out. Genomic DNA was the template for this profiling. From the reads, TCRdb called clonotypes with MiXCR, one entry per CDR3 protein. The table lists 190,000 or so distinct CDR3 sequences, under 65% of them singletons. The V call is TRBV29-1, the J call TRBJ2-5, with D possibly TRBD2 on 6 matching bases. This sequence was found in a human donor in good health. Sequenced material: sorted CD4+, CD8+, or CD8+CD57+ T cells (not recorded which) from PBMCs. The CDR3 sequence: CSVIRDFLETQYF. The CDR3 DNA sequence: TGCAGCGTAATCCGGGACTTCCTAGAGACCCAGTACTTC.